This T cell receptor beta chain originates from a study of blood T cells in healthy people across ages. Regarding the study as a whole: Leaving the PBMCs unsorted stopped any conclusive comparison of naive versus antigen-experienced cells.

The authors ran a second PCR of roughly 6 to 12 cycles using a sample-barcoded 5' primer and a J-beta primer mix. Via MiXCR, TCRdb re-called the 5' RACE reads, giving one row per CDR3 protein. The sample yields 1.5 million to 2 million distinct CDR3 sequences, 28% seen once. In regard to this clonotype: Its antigen remains unidentified.

Input material: blood. The TCR comes from a woman younger than 45 in good health.

The CDR3 region is CASTGGPHGADTQYF. The CDR3 nucleotides read TGTGCCAGCACCGGAGGCCCCCATGGGGCAGATACGCAGTATTTT. The chain uses TRBV7-9 and TRBJ2-3; D is possibly TRBD2 (5 bases). Per germline, CDR1 SEHNR and CDR2 FQNEAQ (reference sequence). This CDR3 has 15 residues. Trimming cost V 7 bases and J 4 bases, with 18 bases left between them.